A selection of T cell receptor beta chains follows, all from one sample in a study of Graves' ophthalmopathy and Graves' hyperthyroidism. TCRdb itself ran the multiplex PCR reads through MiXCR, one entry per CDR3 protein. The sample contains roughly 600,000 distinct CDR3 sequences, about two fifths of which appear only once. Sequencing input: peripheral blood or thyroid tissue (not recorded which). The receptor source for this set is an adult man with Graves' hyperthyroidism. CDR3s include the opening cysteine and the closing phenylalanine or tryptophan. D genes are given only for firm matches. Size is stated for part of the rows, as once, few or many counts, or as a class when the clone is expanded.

DNA: TGTGCCATCAGGGCCGGGAGTGGTCCCGGGGAGCTGTTTTTT
CDR3: CAIRAGSGPGELFF
D: -
V: TRBV10-3
size: -
J: TRBJ2-2

DNA: TGTGCCAGCAGTGAATGGGATGCGCGTGGCTACACCTTC
CDR3: CASSEWDARGYTF
D: -
V: TRBV25-1
size: many
J: TRBJ1-2

DNA: TGTGCCAGCAGCCAAGATAGGGGCCGCACTAGGGCCAACGTCCTGACTTTC
CDR3: CASSQDRGRTRANVLTF
D: -
V: TRBV14
size: many
J: TRBJ2-6

DNA: TGCGCCAGCAGCCAAGATCGGGGGGCGCATCAGCCCCAGCATTTT
CDR3: CASSQDRGAHQPQHF
D: -
V: TRBV4-1
size: few
J: TRBJ1-5

DNA: TGTGCCTGGAGTGCCCCGGGACAGGGGGCCGGCGGGGCCAACGTCCTGACTTTC
CDR3: CAWSAPGQGAGGANVLTF
D: TRBD1
V: TRBV7-9
size: -
J: TRBJ2-6

DNA: TGTGCCAGCAGGGCCGGGTCCTCGGAGACCCAGTACTTC
CDR3: CASRAGSSETQYF
D: -
V: TRBV7-9
size: many
J: TRBJ2-5

DNA: TGTGCCAGCAGTACTACAGCCGAAGAGACCCAGTACTTC
CDR3: CASSTTAEETQYF
D: -
V: TRBV12-3/TRBV12-4
size: few
J: TRBJ2-5

DNA: TGCGCCAGCAGCCCCCAGACAGGGGCCTCCTACGAGCAGTACTTC
CDR3: CASSPQTGASYEQYF
D: TRBD1
V: TRBV4-1
size: few
J: TRBJ2-7

DNA: TGTGCCAGCAGCTCGGGACATGGGCTCGACGAGCAGTACTTC
CDR3: CASSSGHGLDEQYF
D: -
V: TRBV4-2
size: many
J: TRBJ2-7

DNA: TGTGCCAGCAGCCAAGGGGGGGGTAGCTCTGGAAACACCATATATTTT
CDR3: CASSQGGGSSGNTIYF
D: -
V: TRBV3-1
size: -
J: TRBJ1-3

DNA: TGTGCCAGCAGCTTAGAGGGGGACAGGACGAACACCGGGGAGCTGTTTTTT
CDR3: CASSLEGDRTNTGELFF
D: TRBD1
V: TRBV5-1
size: -
J: TRBJ2-2

DNA: TGTGCCACCAGTATCGAAGATACGCAGTATTTT
CDR3: CATSIEDTQYF
D: -
V: TRBV24-1
size: few
J: TRBJ2-3

DNA: TGTGCCAGCAGTTTATCTCGGGCCGGTATGAGCTACACCTTC
CDR3: CASSLSRAGMSYTF
D: -
V: TRBV27
size: many
J: TRBJ1-2

DNA: TGTGCCAGCAGTGAAGGCGGGGTTAAAGAGACCCAGTACTTC
CDR3: CASSEGGVKETQYF
D: -
V: TRBV2
size: -
J: TRBJ2-5

DNA: TGTGCCAGCAGCAGCACCGGGACTAGCGGCTCCTACGAGCAGTACTTC
CDR3: CASSSTGTSGSYEQYF
D: TRBD2
V: TRBV9
size: many
J: TRBJ2-7

DNA: TGTGCCAGCAGCTCCCTTGGTCGCACAGATACGCAGTATTTT
CDR3: CASSSLGRTDTQYF
D: -
V: TRBV7-9
size: -
J: TRBJ2-3

DNA: TGTGCCAGCAGCCCCTCCGGGACTAGCGGGAGCTACGAGCAGTACTTC
CDR3: CASSPSGTSGSYEQYF
D: TRBD2
V: TRBV12-3/TRBV12-4
size: many
J: TRBJ2-7

DNA: TGTGCCAGCAGCGGTGGGCCCACCGGGGAGCTGTTTTTT
CDR3: CASSGGPTGELFF
D: -
V: TRBV7-2
size: many
J: TRBJ2-2

DNA: TGCAGCTTCACAGGGGTCATGAACACTGAAGCTTTCTTT
CDR3: CSFTGVMNTEAFF
D: TRBD1
V: TRBV29-1
size: -
J: TRBJ1-1

DNA: TGTGCCAGCAGCGTCCAGGGGACCGGGGAGCTGTTTTTT
CDR3: CASSVQGTGELFF
D: -
V: TRBV6-5
size: -
J: TRBJ2-2

DNA: TGTGCCAGCAGCTTTTTGTCTAGCGGGAGTATAAACAATGAGCAGTTCTTC
CDR3: CASSFLSSGSINNEQFF
D: TRBD2
V: TRBV7-8
size: -
J: TRBJ2-1

DNA: TGTGCCAGCAGTGAATTAGAGGCAGGGTACTACGAGCAGTACTTC
CDR3: CASSELEAGYYEQYF
D: -
V: TRBV6-1
size: -
J: TRBJ2-7

DNA: TGTGCCAGCAGCCTCCGGGACGCCAATTCACCCCTCCACTTT
CDR3: CASSLRDANSPLHF
D: -
V: TRBV7-3
size: many
J: TRBJ1-6

DNA: TGTGCCAGCAGCTTAGCATCCGGTGGGGCCAATATGTACGAGCAGTACTTC
CDR3: CASSLASGGANMYEQYF
D: -
V: TRBV7-8
size: many
J: TRBJ2-7

DNA: TGTGCCAGCAGCCTGGACAGGGGGCCTAACGAGCAGTACTTC
CDR3: CASSLDRGPNEQYF
D: TRBD1
V: TRBV6-5
size: many
J: TRBJ2-7

DNA: TGTGCCAGCAGCTTACCTCCAGGGCACTCCTATAATTCACCCCTCCACTTT
CDR3: CASSLPPGHSYNSPLHF
D: -
V: TRBV7-9
size: many
J: TRBJ1-6

DNA: TGTGCCACCGGAGCAGGGGAAAACACAGATACGCAGTATTTT
CDR3: CATGAGENTDTQYF
D: -
V: TRBV24-1
size: once
J: TRBJ2-3

DNA: TGCGCCAGCAGCTCGTCTGAGACAGGGTACAATGAGCAGTTCTTC
CDR3: CASSSSETGYNEQFF
D: TRBD1
V: TRBV5-1
size: -
J: TRBJ2-1

DNA: TGCAGTGCTAGAGATGGTCAGGCTTACTCTGGAAACACCATATATTTT
CDR3: CSARDGQAYSGNTIYF
D: -
V: TRBV20-1
size: many
J: TRBJ1-3

DNA: TGCAGCGTTGGGGACAGGATTTATGAGACCCAGTACTTC
CDR3: CSVGDRIYETQYF
D: TRBD1
V: TRBV29-1
size: many
J: TRBJ2-5

DNA: TGTGCCAGCAGTTACCGCGGGACGCCTGAAGCTTTCTTT
CDR3: CASSYRGTPEAFF
D: -
V: TRBV5-4
size: -
J: TRBJ1-1

DNA: TGTGCCAGTAGTACGGGACTAGGTTCTATCGAGCAGTACTTC
CDR3: CASSTGLGSIEQYF
D: TRBD2
V: TRBV19
size: many
J: TRBJ2-7

DNA: TGTGCCAGCAGTGTTACAGGGCCCACTGAAGCTTTCTTT
CDR3: CASSVTGPTEAFF
D: -
V: TRBV25-1
size: many
J: TRBJ1-1

DNA: TGCGCCAGCAGAGGGACAGGGCCCGACAATGAGCAGTTCTTC
CDR3: CASRGTGPDNEQFF
D: TRBD1
V: TRBV5-1
size: -
J: TRBJ2-1

DNA: TGTGCCACCAGTGATGTACGGACAGGGGGCTACGAGCAGTACTTC
CDR3: CATSDVRTGGYEQYF
D: TRBD1
V: TRBV24-1
size: -
J: TRBJ2-7

DNA: TGTGCCAGCACCAAAGGAGGTTACAATGAGCAGTTCTTC
CDR3: CASTKGGYNEQFF
D: -
V: TRBV7-9
size: many
J: TRBJ2-1

DNA: TGTGCCTGGAGTGTTGACAGGGGAAATGAAAAACTGTTTTTT
CDR3: CAWSVDRGNEKLFF
D: TRBD1
V: TRBV25-1
size: once
J: TRBJ1-4

DNA: TGCAGTGCAACGGACACCCGGAGAGGAGAGACCCAGTACTTC
CDR3: CSATDTRRGETQYF
D: -
V: TRBV20-1
size: many
J: TRBJ2-5

DNA: TGCAGCGTGGGTCATCAGCCGGGGAATAGGTATGGCTACACCTTC
CDR3: CSVGHQPGNRYGYTF
D: -
V: TRBV29-1
size: -
J: TRBJ1-2

DNA: TGTGCCAGCAGCGAAGGGACAGGGGCATCACCCCTCCACTTT
CDR3: CASSEGTGASPLHF
D: TRBD1
V: TRBV7-2
size: many
J: TRBJ1-6

DNA: TGTGCCAGCAGTGATTTCCCGTGGCAGGCCTATCAGCCCCAGCATTTT
CDR3: CASSDFPWQAYQPQHF
D: -
V: TRBV6-5
size: many
J: TRBJ1-5

DNA: TGCAGCGTTGCCCTGAACACTGAAGCTTTCTTT
CDR3: CSVALNTEAFF
D: -
V: TRBV29-1
size: many
J: TRBJ1-1

DNA: TGTGCCAGCAGAGACCGGGACAGAGAAGAGACCCAGTACTTC
CDR3: CASRDRDREETQYF
D: TRBD1
V: TRBV5-4
size: many
J: TRBJ2-5

DNA: TGTGCCAGCAGTGAGAGGACAGTTGCTTCACCCCTCCACTTT
CDR3: CASSERTVASPLHF
D: -
V: TRBV28
size: many
J: TRBJ1-6

DNA: TGTGCCAGCAGCTTAGCCACAGGGGGCGCAGGGGCGACTTTCTTT
CDR3: CASSLATGGAGATFF
D: TRBD1
V: TRBV11-2
size: -
J: TRBJ1-1

DNA: TGCAGTGCCAATCCGGGACAGAAGATCAATGAGCAGTTCTTC
CDR3: CSANPGQKINEQFF
D: TRBD1
V: TRBV20-1
size: -
J: TRBJ2-1

DNA: TGTGCCAGCAGCCCCTCTAGCGGGAAAAATGAGCAGTTCTTC
CDR3: CASSPSSGKNEQFF
D: TRBD2
V: TRBV7-3
size: -
J: TRBJ2-1

DNA: TGCAGCGTTTTTTGGGGAGGGGATACGCAGTATTTT
CDR3: CSVFWGGDTQYF
D: TRBD2
V: TRBV29-1
size: few
J: TRBJ2-3

DNA: TGTGCCATCAAGGACAAAGGGGACAACTATGGCTACACCTTC
CDR3: CAIKDKGDNYGYTF
D: -
V: TRBV10-3
size: -
J: TRBJ1-2

DNA: TGCAGTGCTAGAGTTTTCCAGGGGCTAAACCCTACCTACGAGCAGTACTTC
CDR3: CSARVFQGLNPTYEQYF
D: -
V: TRBV20-1
size: many
J: TRBJ2-7

DNA: TGTGCTATGGGACTAGTTGGGACCCAGTACTTC
CDR3: CAMGLVGTQYF
D: TRBD2
V: TRBV19
size: -
J: TRBJ2-5

DNA: TGTGCCAGCAGCCAAAAACAGGAGACTGAAAAACTGTTTTTT
CDR3: CASSQKQETEKLFF
D: -
V: TRBV2
size: -
J: TRBJ1-4

DNA: TGTGCCAGCAGCTTAGCGCCCGCAGATGAGCAGTACTTC
CDR3: CASSLAPADEQYF
D: -
V: TRBV7-8
size: -
J: TRBJ2-7

DNA: TGTGCCAGTAGTATCATAGGGATGAACACCATATATTTT
CDR3: CASSIIGMNTIYF
D: -
V: TRBV19
size: -
J: TRBJ1-3

DNA: TGCAGCGTAGAGGACAGGGGCGGCGAGCAGTACTTC
CDR3: CSVEDRGGEQYF
D: TRBD1
V: TRBV29-1
size: -
J: TRBJ2-7

DNA: TGTGCCAGCAGCTCAACAGGTATCTACGAGCAGTACTTC
CDR3: CASSSTGIYEQYF
D: -
V: TRBV5-6
size: many
J: TRBJ2-7

DNA: TGCGCCAGCAGTAACGACAGAGGCACTGAAGCTTTCTTT
CDR3: CASSNDRGTEAFF
D: -
V: TRBV10-1
size: -
J: TRBJ1-1

DNA: TGTGCCAGCAGCCTCGGACGGGAGAACTATGGCTACACCTTC
CDR3: CASSLGRENYGYTF
D: -
V: TRBV2
size: many
J: TRBJ1-2

DNA: TGTGCCAGCAGCTTCACCGGGACAGGGGCTGGCTACACCTTC
CDR3: CASSFTGTGAGYTF
D: TRBD1
V: TRBV7-9
size: -
J: TRBJ1-2